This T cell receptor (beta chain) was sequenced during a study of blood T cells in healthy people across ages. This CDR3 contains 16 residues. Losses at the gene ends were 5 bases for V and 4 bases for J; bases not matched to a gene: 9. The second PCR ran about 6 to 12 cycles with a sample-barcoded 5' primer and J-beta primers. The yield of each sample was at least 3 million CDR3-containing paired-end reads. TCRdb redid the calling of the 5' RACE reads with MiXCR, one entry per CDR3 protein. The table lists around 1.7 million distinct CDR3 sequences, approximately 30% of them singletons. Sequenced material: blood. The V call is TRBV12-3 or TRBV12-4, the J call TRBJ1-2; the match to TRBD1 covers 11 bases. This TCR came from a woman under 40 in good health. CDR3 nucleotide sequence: TGTGCCAGCAGTCTCTCCGGGACAGGGGGTTTCTATGGCTACACCTTC. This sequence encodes CASSLSGTGGFYGYTF.